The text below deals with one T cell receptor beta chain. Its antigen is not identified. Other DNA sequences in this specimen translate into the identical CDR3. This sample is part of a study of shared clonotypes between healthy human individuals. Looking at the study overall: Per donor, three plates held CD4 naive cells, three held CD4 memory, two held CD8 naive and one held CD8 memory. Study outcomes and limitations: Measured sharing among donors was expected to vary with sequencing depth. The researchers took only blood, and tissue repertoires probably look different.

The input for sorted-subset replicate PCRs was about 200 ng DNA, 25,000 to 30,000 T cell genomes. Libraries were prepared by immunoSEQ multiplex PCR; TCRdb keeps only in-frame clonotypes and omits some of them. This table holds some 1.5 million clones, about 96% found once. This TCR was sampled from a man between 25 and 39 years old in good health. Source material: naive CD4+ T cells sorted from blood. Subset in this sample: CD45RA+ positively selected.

CDR3: CASSPTVRGTEAFF. The CDR3, as DNA: TGTGCCAGTAGTCCGACAGTCCGGGGGACTGAAGCTTTCTTT. The J gene is TRBJ1-1, the V gene TRBV19; possible D gene TRBD1, 5 bases. Germline loops: CDR1 LNHDA, CDR2 SQIVND (reference sequence). V was trimmed by 5 bases and J by 5 bases, leaving 15 bases between them. The CDR3 sequence is 14 residues long.